These 31 T cell receptor beta chains share one sample of origin, sequenced in a study of vaccination effects on CD4 cells after COVID-19 (dated by TCRdb to 2022 to 2024). The method behind the library was the immunoSEQ multiplex PCR assay. The clones in this table, taken by TCRdb from immuneACCESS, are in-frame only. Not every clone is retained; where verified, under half of the shortfall comes from an unresolved V gene, and the cause of the rest is unknown. The sample records approximately 54,000 clones, 80% to 85% of which are singletons. Of the sample, 2% to 3% falls within the top ten clones. Their antigens are not known. In the ViraFEST assay, PBMC were stimulated with viral peptide pools, and TCR sequencing was then used to find antigen-specific CD4+ T cell clonotypes based on their expansion. After approximately eleven days of culture, CD4+ T cells were isolated with the EasySep CD4+ T cell isolation kit.

This specimen consisted of CD4+ T cells from PBMCs cultured with HCoV-229E spike peptides, obtained before COVID-19 vaccination. The sample's cell subset or site label, in plain terms: HCoV-229E spike overlapping peptide pool stimulation. These receptors were taken from a human donor who received a COVID-19 vaccine.

The chain is built from TRBV5-1 and TRBJ1-1; TRBD1 is a possible D gene (5 bases). Germline V gives CDR1 SGHRS, CDR2 YFSETQ. The germline V and J ends were trimmed by 3 bases and 3 bases, with 12 bases remaining between them. This CDR3 spans 14 amino acids. The CDR3 coding sequence is TGCGCCAGCAGCTCAAGGGGTTCTGACACTGAAGCTTTCTTT. This sequence encodes CASSSRGSDTEAFF.

The chain is built from TRBV6-4 and TRBJ2-1; perhaps TRBD1 as D (6 bases). This CDR3 comprises 13 residues. CDR1 and CDR2 from the germline V gene are MRHNA and SNTAGT. The V end was cut by 4 bases, the J end by 4 bases, with 8 bases between. The CDR3 protein is CASSADSYNEQFF. The CDR3 coding sequence is TGTGCCAGCAGTGCGGACAGTTACAATGAGCAGTTCTTC.

CDR3 sequence reads: CASRADRASNTEAFF. The CDR3 nucleotides read TGTGCCAGCAGAGCCGACAGGGCGTCGAACACTGAAGCTTTCTTT. The chain recombines TRBV6-5 with TRBJ1-1, with TRBD1 matching over 7 bases. Unmatched junction bases numbered 8, after V lost 6 bases and J lost 1 base. The V gene's germline CDR1 is MNHEY and CDR2 SVGAGI. The CDR3 length is 15 residues.

This chain connects TRBV5-1 to TRBJ2-1; 11 bases agree with TRBD1. Germline V gene data show CDR1 as SGHRS and CDR2 as YFSETQ. The trim removed 0 bases at V and 9 bases at J, leaving 5 bases unmatched. The CDR3 is 15 amino acids. The CDR3, as DNA: TGCGCCAGCAGCTTGGTGGGGACAGGGGGTACTGAGCAGTTCTTC. Its translation is CASSLVGTGGTEQFF.

This chain links TRBV29-1 with TRBJ1-1; 8 bases match TRBD1. V lost 4 bases, J lost 6 bases, and 10 bases stayed unmatched. Germline lookup yields CDR1 SQVTM and CDR2 ANQGSEA. The CDR3 runs 14 residues. The CDR3 reads CSVVVDRDIAEAFF. The CDR3 nucleotides are TGCAGCGTTGTGGTGGACAGGGATATTGCTGAAGCTTTCTTT. The full variable domain, its missing parts supplied by reference TRBV29-1 and TRBJ1-1, is SAVISQKPSRDICQRGTSLTIQCQVDSQVTMMFWYRQQPGQSLTLIATANQGSEATYESGFVIDKFPISRPNLTFSTLTVSNMSPEDSSIYLCSVVVDRDIAEAFFGQGTRLTVV.

The chain combines TRBV28 with TRBJ2-7; perhaps TRBD1 as D (5 bases). CDR3 length: 12 residues. The germline CDR1 and CDR2 sequences are MDHEN and SYDVKM. V was clipped by 4 bases and J by 6 bases, with 10 bases between them. CDR3 sequence: CASSWGWAEQYV. CDR3 DNA: TGTGCCAGCAGTTGGGGCTGGGCCGAGCAGTACGTC.

The CDR3 DNA is TGCGCCAGCAGCTTGGCACAGGCAGGGGGAAAAAACATTCAGTACTTC. It is translated as CASSLAQAGGKNIQYF. The chain uses TRBV5-1 and TRBJ2-4; TRBD1 matches at 7 bases. The germline gives CDR1 SGHRS, CDR2 YFSETQ. With V trimmed by 0 bases and J by 4 bases, 7 bases remained unmatched. The CDR3 totals 16 residues.

The chain employs TRBV3-1 (or the pseudogene TRBV3-2) and TRBJ2-1; 7 nucleotides match TRBD1. CDR1 is LGHDT and CDR2 is YNNKEL in the germline V gene (reference sequence). There are 15 residues in the CDR3. J was trimmed by 6 bases and V by 0 bases; bases with no gene match: 5. The CDR3 DNA sequence: TGTGCCAGCAGCCAAGACAAGGGGGCGCGCAATGAGCAGTTCTTC. Residues: CASSQDKGARNEQFF.

This clone was recorded a few times. This chain connects TRBV7-2 to TRBJ2-2, with D perhaps TRBD2 (5 bases). Germline assignment: CDR1 SGHTA and CDR2 FQGNSA. The CDR3 runs to 14 residues. V lost 2 bases, J lost 7 bases, and 11 bases lay in between. The CDR3 loop reads CASSLRGDVGELFF. CDR3 in DNA: TGTGCCAGCAGCTTACGGGGAGATGTCGGGGAGCTGTTTTTT.

There are a few counts of this clone. The V and J genes are TRBV9 and TRBJ2-1, with 8 bases identical to TRBD1. Trimming at V came to 2 bases and at J to 2 bases, leaving 9 bases not matched to a gene. This CDR3 contains 17 residues. In germline, CDR1 is SGDLS, CDR2 YYNGEE. The CDR3, as DNA: TGTGCCAGCAGCGTCGGCAACTCGGACAGGGCCTACAATGAGCAGTTCTTC. This sequence encodes CASSVGNSDRAYNEQFF.

The genes are TRBV19 and TRBJ1-5; 8 nucleotides align to TRBD1. The CDR3 spans 15 residues. Germline CDR1 and CDR2: LNHDA and SQIVND (reference sequence). V dropped 6 bases and J dropped 4; count of bases not matched to a gene: 8. The CDR3 DNA sequence: TGTGCCAGTAGCCGAGACGACAGGGGAAATCAGCCCCAGCATTTT. Translation: CASSRDDRGNQPQHF. Variable domain in full (rest from reference TRBV19 and TRBJ1-5): DGGITQSPKYLFRKEGQNVTLSCEQNLNHDAMYWYRQDPGQGLRLIYYSQIVNDFQKGDIAEGYSVSREKKESFPLTVTSAQKNPTAFYLCASSRDDRGNQPQHFGDGTRLSIL.

The chain recombines TRBV6-1 with TRBJ2-5, with D possibly matching TRBD1 (6 bases). This CDR3 has 14 amino acids. The germline V gene encodes CDR1 MNHNS and CDR2 SASEGT. Trimming removed 1 base from V and 4 bases from J, with 10 bases in between. The CDR3 is CASSEDRVVETQYF. The CDR3 DNA reads TGTGCCAGCAGTGAAGACAGGGTGGTAGAGACCCAGTACTTC.

The chain links TRBV2 to TRBJ2-5, with 7 nucleotides matching TRBD1. CDR1 is SNHLY and CDR2 is FYNNEI in the germline V gene. The CDR3 has 15 residues. Losses at the gene ends were 4 bases for V and 3 bases for J; bases not matched to a gene: 8. In DNA form, the CDR3 reads TGTGCCAGCAGTGTGGGACAGCCAGGCAAAGAGACCCAGTACTTC. It yields the protein CASSVGQPGKETQYF.

The chain has TRBV2 and TRBJ2-5; TRBD2 aligns across 7 bases. The CDR3 has 14 residues. CDR1 and CDR2 (germline): SNHLY, FYNNEI. J lost 5 bases, V lost 0 bases, and 3 bases had no gene match. CDR3 sequence reads: CASSEAPGGETQYF. DNA of the CDR3: TGTGCCAGCAGTGAAGCGCCCGGGGGGGAGACCCAGTACTTC.

The V and J genes are TRBV28 and TRBJ1-5, with D possibly being TRBD1 (5 bases). This CDR3 is 17 amino acids long. CDR1 and CDR2 (germline): MDHEN, SYDVKM. Trimming shortened V by 3 bases and J by 1 base, and 16 bases separated the two germline ends. The chain's CDR3 is CASSFIGDSTSNQPQHF. CDR3 sequence (DNA): TGTGCCAGCAGTTTTATTGGGGACTCCACAAGCAATCAGCCCCAGCATTTT. Variable domain in full (rest from reference TRBV28 and TRBJ1-5): DVKVTQSSRYLVKRTGEKVFLECVQDMDHENMFWYRQDPGLGLRLIYFSYDVKMKEKGDIPEGYSVSREKKERFSLILESASTNQTSMYLCASSFIGDSTSNQPQHFGDGTRLSIL.

This clone was picked up one time. The gene calls are TRBV5-1 and TRBJ2-2; D gene unclear. Germline V lookup: CDR1 SGHRS, CDR2 YFSETQ. V was trimmed by 0 bases and J by 6 bases, leaving 6 bases between them. CDR3 length: 13 amino acids. Here the CDR3 DNA reads TGCGCCAGCAGCTTGGATGGAGCCGGGGAGCTGTTTTTT. This codes for CASSLDGAGELFF. Full variable domain (remainder filled in from reference TRBV5-1 and TRBJ2-2): KAGVTQTPRYLIKTRGQQVTLSCSPISGHRSVSWYQQTPGQGLQFLFEYFSETQRNKGNFPGRFSGRQFSNSRSEMNVSTLELGDSALYLCASSLDGAGELFFGEGSRLTVL.

The genes are TRBV6-6 and TRBJ2-3; 9 nucleotides align to TRBD1. J lost 4 bases, V lost 6 bases, and 8 bases had no gene match. In germline, CDR1 is MNHNY, CDR2 SVGAGI (reference sequence). The CDR3 totals 15 residues. CDR3 region: CASSISTGGADTQYF. DNA of the CDR3: TGTGCCAGCAGCATCTCGACAGGGGGGGCAGATACGCAGTATTTT.

V and J are TRBV5-4 and TRBJ2-3; 9 bases align to TRBD2. Looked up from germline, CDR1 is SGHNT and CDR2 is YYREEE (reference sequence). The CDR3 length is 16 residues. V was clipped by 4 bases and J by 4 bases; unmatched bases: 10. CDR3 residues: CASSTKAGGRSDTQYF. CDR3 DNA sequence: TGTGCCAGCAGCACAAAAGCGGGGGGAAGATCAGATACGCAGTATTTT.

The chain combines TRBV7-8 with TRBJ1-1; D unclear. This CDR3 spans 15 amino acids. Germline V gives CDR1 SGHVS, CDR2 FQNEAQ. The germline V and J ends were trimmed by 5 bases and 0 bases, with 13 bases remaining between them. CDR3 amino acids: CASSQQLVMNTEAFF. CDR3 DNA sequence: TGTGCCAGCAGCCAGCAGTTGGTCATGAACACTGAAGCTTTCTTT.

V gene TRBV20-1 combines with J gene TRBJ2-1; D is unresolved. The germline V gene has CDR1 DFQATT and CDR2 SNEGSKA (reference sequence). CDR3 size: 11 residues. Trimming shortened V by 3 bases and J by 9 bases, and 9 bases separated the two germline ends. The DNA of the CDR3 is TGCAGTGCTAGCCGAGAGGTTGAGCAGTTCTTC. It translates to CSASREVEQFF.

The chain carries TRBV2 and TRBJ1-2, with no clear D. Trimming cost V 2 bases and J 8 bases, with 6 bases left between them. The CDR3 has 11 residues. CDR1 and CDR2 (germline): SNHLY, FYNNEI. The CDR3 reads CASSELGGYTF. The DNA of the CDR3 is TGTGCCAGCAGTGAACTAGGGGGCTACACCTTC.

The V and J genes are TRBV5-5 and TRBJ1-2; possible D gene TRBD1, 5 bases. CDR1 and CDR2 (germline): SGHKS, YYEKEE (reference sequence). Trimming removed 4 bases from V and 5 bases from J, with 12 bases in between. The CDR3 consists of 13 residues. The CDR3 loop reads CASSRGTEYGYTF. The DNA of the CDR3 is TGTGCCAGCAGCCGCGGGACGGAATATGGCTACACCTTC.

The chain couples TRBV18 to TRBJ2-1; D might be TRBD1 (6 bases). Per the germline V gene, CDR1 is KGHSH and CDR2 is LQKENI. The V end was cut by 9 bases, the J end by 5 bases, with 17 bases between. The CDR3 has 14 amino acids. CDR3 sequence: CASLQGSLNNEQFF. The DNA for the CDR3 is TGTGCCAGTTTACAGGGCTCGCTCAACAATGAGCAGTTCTTC.

This chain connects TRBV2 to TRBJ2-3; tentative D call: TRBD2 (6 bases). The CDR3 has 14 residues. V lost 2 bases and J 4 bases, leaving 10 bases between the germline ends. CDR1 and CDR2 from the germline V gene are SNHLY and FYNNEI. The CDR3 protein is CASSELRRADTQYF. CDR3 nucleotide sequence: TGTGCCAGCAGTGAACTCCGGAGGGCAGATACGCAGTATTTT.

The rearrangement joins TRBV7-8 to TRBJ1-4; TRBD1 is a possible D gene (6 bases). Trimming left V 6 bases short and J 7 bases short, with 15 bases between. The V gene's germline CDR1 is SGHVS and CDR2 FQNEAQ. This CDR3 has 14 amino acids. The CDR3 coding sequence is TGTGCCAGCAGGACTCGAGGGGGGCGTGAAAAACTGTTTTTT. Its translation: CASRTRGGREKLFF.

CDR3 loop: CASSVLLYEQYV. The CDR3 DNA reads TGTGCCAGCAGTGTACTTTTATACGAGCAGTACGTC. The chain employs TRBV2 and TRBJ2-7; D gene ambiguous. V lost 4 bases and J 4 bases, leaving 8 bases between the germline ends. The germline gives CDR1 SNHLY, CDR2 FYNNEI. This CDR3 spans 12 amino acids.

The CDR3 sequence is CASSISGGKTDTQYF. The CDR3 nucleotides read TGTGCCAGTAGTATTAGCGGGGGGAAAACAGATACGCAGTATTTT. The chain has TRBV19 and TRBJ2-3; 10 bases fit TRBD2. CDR1 is LNHDA and CDR2 is SQIVND in the germline V gene (reference sequence). J gave up 3 bases and V 3 bases, and 3 bases lay outside the gene matches. This CDR3 has 15 residues.

The J gene is TRBJ2-2, the V gene TRBV19; 7 bases fit TRBD2. With V trimmed by 1 base and J by 4 bases, 0 bases remained unmatched. Germline V lookup: CDR1 LNHDA, CDR2 SQIVND (reference sequence). This CDR3 region has 14 residues. Here the CDR3 DNA reads TGTGCCAGTAGTATAGGGGGGGGCACCGGGGAGCTGTTTTTT. Translation gives CASSIGGGTGELFF.

The chain couples TRBV11-3 to TRBJ2-5, with 11 bases identical to TRBD2. The length of the CDR3 is 16 residues. Germline CDR1 reads SGHNT; CDR2 reads YENEEA. The V gene end was trimmed by 5 bases and the J gene end by 2 bases; junction bases not matched to a gene: 7. Written as DNA, the CDR3 is TGTGCCAGCAGCCCAGGACTAGCGGGTCGGCAAGAGACCCAGTACTTC. This gives the protein CASSPGLAGRQETQYF.

This chain uses TRBV5-1 with TRBJ2-1; no clear D gene. This CDR3 has 13 residues. CDR1 is SGHRS and CDR2 is YFSETQ in the germline V gene. Trimming removed 2 bases from V and 10 bases from J, with 13 bases in between. CDR3 bases: TGCGCCAGCAGCTTTTCAGGAGAAGGGGAGCAGTTCTTC. Protein sequence: CASSFSGEGEQFF.

The gene calls are TRBV7-9 and TRBJ1-4; no clear D. Germline assignment: CDR1 SEHNR and CDR2 FQNEAQ (reference sequence). V was cut by 5 bases and J by 8 bases, with 12 bases left in between. The CDR3 has 13 amino acids. The CDR3 coding sequence is TGTGCCAGCAGCGCGCCTATGAGGGAAAAACTGTTTTTT. It translates to CASSAPMREKLFF.